The entry below gives a single T cell receptor beta chain sequence along with its context. This clone was found many times. This receptor's antigen is unknown. Base qualities are missing; no much larger clone stands one base away. No treatment had been received by any patient before thyroid surgery. Patient clinical samples collected from about 2012 to 2018 were retrospectively analysed using T-cell receptor beta sequencing. The CDR1 and CDR2 encoded by the germline V gene (reference sequence) are DFQATT and SNEGSKA. Reading from cysteine to phenylalanine, the CDR3 counts 12 amino acids. Only CDR3 DNA is held: 36 bases, read in frame from base 1. This sample stems from a study of metastatic and nonmetastatic thyroid tumors (dated by TCRdb to 2020 to 2022). About the full investigation: The researchers compared repertoires between peripheral blood samples and tumor or nodule tissue samples from patients with malignant or benign thyroid disease. What the study reported, not specific to this receptor: In both blood and tumor samples, TCR beta diversity was reported to be significantly higher in malignant tumors than in benign nodules.

Receptor amplification or capture employed PCR. The reads were generated on an Illumina HiSeq 4000. High-throughput sequencing was used to profile the CDR3 region of the TCR beta-chain in every patient. As for the authors' bioinformatics: A classifier to discriminate distant-metastatic papillary thyroid cancer patients was built from CDR3 differences across clinicopathological groups. Repertoire diversity was assessed with the Shannon index, and tumor-blood repertoire similarity with the Morisita-Horn index. TCRdb ran its own pipeline on the public reads, namely fastp trimming at Q25 and MiXCR clone calling, and kept in-frame beta chains. The V and J calls reflect TCRdb's pipeline rather than the authors' work. In all, the sample holds 35,000 to 55,000 clones, and about 3.3% of those were seen once. The ten top clones hold roughly a tenth of the sample.

The clonotype comes from a female donor with papillary thyroid cancer or a benign thyroid nodule (not recorded which). Some clones in this sample may be carry-over from other donors' samples. The chain couples TRBV20-1 to TRBJ2-2; TRBD1 is perhaps the D gene, given 6 matching bases. Specimen: blood. The CDR3 has the sequence CSVQGFAGELFF. The nucleotides read TGCAGCGTACAGGGTTTCGCCGGGGAGCTGTTTTTT.